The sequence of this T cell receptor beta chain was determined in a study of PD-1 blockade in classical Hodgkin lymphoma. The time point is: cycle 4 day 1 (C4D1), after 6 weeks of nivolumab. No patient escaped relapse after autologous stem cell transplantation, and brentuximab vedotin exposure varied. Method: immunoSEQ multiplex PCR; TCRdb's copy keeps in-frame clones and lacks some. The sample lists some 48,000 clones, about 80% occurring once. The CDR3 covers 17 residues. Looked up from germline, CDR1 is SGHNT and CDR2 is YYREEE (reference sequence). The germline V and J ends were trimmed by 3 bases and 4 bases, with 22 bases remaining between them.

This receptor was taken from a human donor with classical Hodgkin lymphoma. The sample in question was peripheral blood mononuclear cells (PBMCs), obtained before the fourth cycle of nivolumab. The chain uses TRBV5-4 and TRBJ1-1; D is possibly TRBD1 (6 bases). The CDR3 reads CASSWRRGGGESTEAFF. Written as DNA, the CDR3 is TGTGCCAGCAGCTGGCGCAGGGGCGGGGGCGAGAGCACTGAAGCTTTCTTT.